Listed below are T cell receptor beta chains from one sample, sequenced in a study of blood T cell repertoires in COVID-19. Using immunoSEQ multiplex PCR, the repertoire was profiled, and TCRdb retains in-frame clones only, with some absent. The table has approximately 89,000 clones, about four fifths seen once. What was sequenced was peripheral blood. These receptors originate from a human donor in a cohort sampled during active COVID-19. Both conserved end residues are part of each CDR3. The order of the fields is CDR3 DNA, CDR3 protein, J gene, D gene, V gene, clone size. D genes are given only for firm matches. Clone size is stated in some rows and not others, as once, few, many or a class when expanded.

CDR3 DNA: TGTGCCAGCACCGTGGCCCCTGAGGCCTCCTCTGGGGCCAACGTCCTGACTTTC
CDR3 protein: CASTVAPEASSGANVLTF
J gene: TRBJ2-6
D gene: NA
V gene: TRBV9
clone size: NA

CDR3 DNA: TGTGCCAGCAGGACAACCGAAGAGCAGTACTTC
CDR3 protein: CASRTTEEQYF
J gene: TRBJ2-7
D gene: NA
V gene: TRBV28
clone size: NA

CDR3 DNA: TGTGCCAGCATTCGAGGACAGGGGACTGAGCAGTTCTTC
CDR3 protein: CASIRGQGTEQFF
J gene: TRBJ2-1
D gene: TRBD1
V gene: TRBV6-5
clone size: NA

CDR3 DNA: TGTGCCAGCAGCACTAAGGGGGTAGCTACTGAGCAGTACTTC
CDR3 protein: CASSTKGVATEQYF
J gene: TRBJ2-7
D gene: NA
V gene: TRBV5-4
clone size: NA

CDR3 DNA: TGTGCTAGTGGTTTGGGACAGTTTAATTCACCCCTCCACTTT
CDR3 protein: CASGLGQFNSPLHF
J gene: TRBJ1-6
D gene: NA
V gene: TRBV12-5
clone size: NA

CDR3 DNA: TGTGCCAGCAGCGCCGGGACCTACGAGCAGTACTTC
CDR3 protein: CASSAGTYEQYF
J gene: TRBJ2-7
D gene: NA
V gene: TRBV28
clone size: few

CDR3 DNA: TGTGCCAGCTCACCGGGGGGGACGCACCCGGGTGAGCAGTACTTC
CDR3 protein: CASSPGGTHPGEQYF
J gene: TRBJ2-7
D gene: TRBD2
V gene: TRBV18
clone size: NA

CDR3 DNA: TGTGCCAGCAGTCTGAGACGACAGGGTCGGGACGAGCAGTACTTC
CDR3 protein: CASSLRRQGRDEQYF
J gene: TRBJ2-7
D gene: TRBD1
V gene: TRBV27
clone size: NA

CDR3 DNA: TGTGCCAGCAGCCTAGCGACGGGGGCCAACGTCCTGACTTTC
CDR3 protein: CASSLATGANVLTF
J gene: TRBJ2-6
D gene: NA
V gene: TRBV3-1/TRBV3-2
clone size: NA

CDR3 DNA: TGTGCCAGCTCACCACCGGGCAGGGCCTACGAGCAGTACTTC
CDR3 protein: CASSPPGRAYEQYF
J gene: TRBJ2-7
D gene: NA
V gene: TRBV18
clone size: NA

CDR3 DNA: TGTGCCAGCAGCTTACAGGGCCCAGGGAAATCACCCCTCCACTTT
CDR3 protein: CASSLQGPGKSPLHF
J gene: TRBJ1-6
D gene: NA
V gene: TRBV7-2
clone size: NA

CDR3 DNA: TGTGCCAGCAGCCAAGAGGCTCAGGACTCCTACGAGCAGTACTTC
CDR3 protein: CASSQEAQDSYEQYF
J gene: TRBJ2-7
D gene: NA
V gene: TRBV4-2
clone size: NA

CDR3 DNA: TGTGCCAGCAGCCTGACTAGTGAGGAGACCCAGTACTTC
CDR3 protein: CASSLTSEETQYF
J gene: TRBJ2-5
D gene: NA
V gene: TRBV7-8
clone size: NA

CDR3 DNA: TGTGCCAGTAGTATAGTGAAGACAGGGGGCCAGCCCCAGCATTTT
CDR3 protein: CASSIVKTGGQPQHF
J gene: TRBJ1-5
D gene: TRBD1
V gene: TRBV19
clone size: NA

CDR3 DNA: TGCAGTGCTAGTCGACTAGCGGGAAGAGGGGCAAACATTCAGTACTTC
CDR3 protein: CSASRLAGRGANIQYF
J gene: TRBJ2-4
D gene: TRBD2
V gene: TRBV20-1
clone size: NA

CDR3 DNA: TGTGCCAGCAGCCAACAGTTATCTGGGGCCAACGTCCTGACTTTC
CDR3 protein: CASSQQLSGANVLTF
J gene: TRBJ2-6
D gene: NA
V gene: TRBV7-2
clone size: NA

CDR3 DNA: TGCGCCAGCAGCCGTAGCGGACCCTACAATGAGCAGTTCTTC
CDR3 protein: CASSRSGPYNEQFF
J gene: TRBJ2-1
D gene: NA
V gene: TRBV5-1
clone size: once

CDR3 DNA: TGCGCCAGCAGCTTGGGGGGGCCAGATAATTCACCCCTCCACTTT
CDR3 protein: CASSLGGPDNSPLHF
J gene: TRBJ1-6
D gene: NA
V gene: TRBV5-1
clone size: NA

CDR3 DNA: TGTGCCAGCAGCCAAGCGGTTTCGGTCCGCTACGAGCAGTACTTC
CDR3 protein: CASSQAVSVRYEQYF
J gene: TRBJ2-7
D gene: NA
V gene: TRBV3-1/TRBV3-2
clone size: few

CDR3 DNA: TGTGCCAGCAGCTTGGACAGGGGCCAGCCCCAGCATTTT
CDR3 protein: CASSLDRGQPQHF
J gene: TRBJ1-5
D gene: TRBD1
V gene: TRBV12-3/TRBV12-4
clone size: NA

CDR3 DNA: TGTGCCAGCAGTGCTGAGCTCAACTATGGCTACACCTTC
CDR3 protein: CASSAELNYGYTF
J gene: TRBJ1-2
D gene: NA
V gene: TRBV2
clone size: once

CDR3 DNA: TGTGCCAGCAGCTTAGAGGCTAGTCGACACAATGAGCAGTTCTTC
CDR3 protein: CASSLEASRHNEQFF
J gene: TRBJ2-1
D gene: NA
V gene: TRBV11-2
clone size: NA

CDR3 DNA: TGTGCCAGCAGTAAGGGACAGACCTACGAGCAGTACTTC
CDR3 protein: CASSKGQTYEQYF
J gene: TRBJ2-7
D gene: TRBD1
V gene: TRBV12-3/TRBV12-4
clone size: NA

CDR3 DNA: TGTGCCAGCAGTCTGGGACAGGGGTCGACCGAGCAGTACTTC
CDR3 protein: CASSLGQGSTEQYF
J gene: TRBJ2-7
D gene: TRBD1
V gene: TRBV2
clone size: NA

CDR3 DNA: TGTGCCATGGGGGGTAGCGGATCCTACAATGAGCAGTTCTTC
CDR3 protein: CAMGGSGSYNEQFF
J gene: TRBJ2-1
D gene: NA
V gene: TRBV10-3
clone size: NA

CDR3 DNA: TGTGCCAGCAGCTTAATAGATCCCTATGGCTACACCTTC
CDR3 protein: CASSLIDPYGYTF
J gene: TRBJ1-2
D gene: NA
V gene: TRBV7-9
clone size: NA

CDR3 DNA: TGTGCCAGCAGTTACCAGGGGACAGGGGGCTACGAGCAGTACTTC
CDR3 protein: CASSYQGTGGYEQYF
J gene: TRBJ2-7
D gene: TRBD1
V gene: TRBV6-5
clone size: NA

CDR3 DNA: TGTGCCAGCAGCGCGACCGGGACAGGGGGCTTGTCGTACACCGGGGAGCTGTTTTTT
CDR3 protein: CASSATGTGGLSYTGELFF
J gene: TRBJ2-2
D gene: TRBD1
V gene: TRBV9
clone size: once

CDR3 DNA: TGCAGCGTTGAAAGTCCTAGCGGGAGGGGCGGTACCTACGAGCAGTACTTC
CDR3 protein: CSVESPSGRGGTYEQYF
J gene: TRBJ2-7
D gene: TRBD2
V gene: TRBV29-1
clone size: NA

CDR3 DNA: TGTGCCAGCAGCTTAAGGCCTACGGGGGTCTCTGGAAACACCATATATTTT
CDR3 protein: CASSLRPTGVSGNTIYF
J gene: TRBJ1-3
D gene: NA
V gene: TRBV5-5
clone size: NA

CDR3 DNA: TGTGCCAGCAGCGCCTCTGGACAGACCTCTGGGGCCAACGTCCTGACTTTC
CDR3 protein: CASSASGQTSGANVLTF
J gene: TRBJ2-6
D gene: NA
V gene: TRBV2
clone size: NA

CDR3 DNA: TGTGCCAGCAACCCCGTTGGTGCTAGCGGGGCTTACGAGCAGTACTTC
CDR3 protein: CASNPVGASGAYEQYF
J gene: TRBJ2-7
D gene: TRBD2
V gene: TRBV2
clone size: NA

CDR3 DNA: TGCGCCAGCAGTGTTTCTGATAATTCACCCCTCCACTTT
CDR3 protein: CASSVSDNSPLHF
J gene: TRBJ1-6
D gene: NA
V gene: TRBV10-1
clone size: NA

CDR3 DNA: TGTGCCTGGAGTGTCCGGGGGGCTCGGGAAAAACTGTTTTTT
CDR3 protein: CAWSVRGAREKLFF
J gene: TRBJ1-4
D gene: NA
V gene: TRBV30
clone size: NA

CDR3 DNA: TGTGCCAGTAGTCCCGGACGGGAGAACACTGAAGCTTTCTTT
CDR3 protein: CASSPGRENTEAFF
J gene: TRBJ1-1
D gene: NA
V gene: TRBV19
clone size: NA

CDR3 DNA: TGCGCCAGCAGCCCCGACAGGGCCACCGGGGAGCTGTTTTTT
CDR3 protein: CASSPDRATGELFF
J gene: TRBJ2-2
D gene: TRBD1
V gene: TRBV5-1
clone size: NA

CDR3 DNA: TGCGCCAGCAGCTTGGGGGACACAGCCAAAAACATTCAGTACTTC
CDR3 protein: CASSLGDTAKNIQYF
J gene: TRBJ2-4
D gene: NA
V gene: TRBV5-1
clone size: NA

CDR3 DNA: TGTGCCAGCAGTCCCCCCGGGGGGTCGGGCACAGATACGCAGTATTTT
CDR3 protein: CASSPPGGSGTDTQYF
J gene: TRBJ2-3
D gene: TRBD2
V gene: TRBV7-9
clone size: NA

CDR3 DNA: TGCGCCAGCAGCCAAGGGGCCGGGACTAGCGGATTCTCCAGCTCCTACGAGCAGTACTTC
CDR3 protein: CASSQGAGTSGFSSSYEQYF
J gene: TRBJ2-7
D gene: TRBD2
V gene: TRBV4-1
clone size: NA

CDR3 DNA: TGTGCCTGGAGCGCGGGGACCTTCTACGAGCAGTACTTC
CDR3 protein: CAWSAGTFYEQYF
J gene: TRBJ2-7
D gene: NA
V gene: TRBV30
clone size: once

CDR3 DNA: TGCGCCAGCAGTGACTCTCACAACCTTTACGAGCAGTACTTC
CDR3 protein: CASSDSHNLYEQYF
J gene: TRBJ2-7
D gene: NA
V gene: TRBV10-2
clone size: NA